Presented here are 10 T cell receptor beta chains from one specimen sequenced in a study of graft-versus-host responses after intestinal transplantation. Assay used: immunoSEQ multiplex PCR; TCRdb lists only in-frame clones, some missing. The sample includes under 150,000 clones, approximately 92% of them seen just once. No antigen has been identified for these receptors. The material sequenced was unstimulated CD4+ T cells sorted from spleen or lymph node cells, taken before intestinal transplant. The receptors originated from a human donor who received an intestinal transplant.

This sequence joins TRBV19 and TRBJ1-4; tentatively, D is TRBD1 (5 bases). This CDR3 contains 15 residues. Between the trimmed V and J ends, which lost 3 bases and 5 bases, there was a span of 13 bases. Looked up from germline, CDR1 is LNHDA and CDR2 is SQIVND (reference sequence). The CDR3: CASSMLGGNNEKLFF. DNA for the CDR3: TGTGCCAGTAGTATGCTCGGGGGAAACAATGAAAAACTGTTTTTT.

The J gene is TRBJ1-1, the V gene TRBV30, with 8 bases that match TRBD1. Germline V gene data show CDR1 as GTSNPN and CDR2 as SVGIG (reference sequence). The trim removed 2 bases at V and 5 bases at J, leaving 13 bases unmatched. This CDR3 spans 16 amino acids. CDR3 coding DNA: TGTGCCTGGAGTTTACTACCCGGACAGGGAGGGACTGAAGCTTTCTTT. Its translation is CAWSLLPGQGGTEAFF. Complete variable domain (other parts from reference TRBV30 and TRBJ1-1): SQTIHQWPATLVQPVGSPLSLECTVEGTSNPNLYWYRQAAGRGLQLLFYSVGIGQISSEVPQNLSASRPQDRQFILSSKKLLLSDSGFYLCAWSLLPGQGGTEAFFGQGTRLTVV.

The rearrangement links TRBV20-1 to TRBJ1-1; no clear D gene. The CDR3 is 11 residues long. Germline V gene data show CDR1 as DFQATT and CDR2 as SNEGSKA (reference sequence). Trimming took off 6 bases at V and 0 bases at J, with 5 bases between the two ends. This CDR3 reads CSAAMNTEAFF. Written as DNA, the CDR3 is TGCAGTGCGGCTATGAACACTGAAGCTTTCTTT.

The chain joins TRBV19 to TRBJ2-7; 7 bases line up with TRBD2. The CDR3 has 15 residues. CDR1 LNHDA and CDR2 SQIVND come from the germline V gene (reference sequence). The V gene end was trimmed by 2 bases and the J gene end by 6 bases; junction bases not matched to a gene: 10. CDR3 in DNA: TGTGCCAGTAGTATATCGCCCGGGGGGAAGGGCGAGCAGTACTTC. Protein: CASSISPGGKGEQYF.

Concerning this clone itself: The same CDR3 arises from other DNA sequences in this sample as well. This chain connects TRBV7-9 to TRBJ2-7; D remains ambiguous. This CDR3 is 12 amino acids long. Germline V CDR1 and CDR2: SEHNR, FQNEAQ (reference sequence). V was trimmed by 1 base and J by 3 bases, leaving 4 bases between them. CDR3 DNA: TGTGCCAGCAGCTTAGGGGTCTACGAGCAGTACTTC. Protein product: CASSLGVYEQYF.

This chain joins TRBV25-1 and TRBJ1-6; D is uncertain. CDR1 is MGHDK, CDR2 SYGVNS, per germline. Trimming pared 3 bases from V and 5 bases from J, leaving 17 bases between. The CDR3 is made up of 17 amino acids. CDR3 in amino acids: CASSERKAGRNNSPLHF. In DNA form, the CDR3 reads TGTGCCAGCAGTGAGAGGAAAGCTGGACGGAATAATTCACCCCTCCACTTT.

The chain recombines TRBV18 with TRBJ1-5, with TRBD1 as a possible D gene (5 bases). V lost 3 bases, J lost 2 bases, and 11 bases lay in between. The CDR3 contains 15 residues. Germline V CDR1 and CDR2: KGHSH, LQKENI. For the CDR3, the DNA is TGTGCCAGCTCACCGGGCGGAGGGGGCAATCAGCCCCAGCATTTT. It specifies CASSPGGGGNQPQHF.

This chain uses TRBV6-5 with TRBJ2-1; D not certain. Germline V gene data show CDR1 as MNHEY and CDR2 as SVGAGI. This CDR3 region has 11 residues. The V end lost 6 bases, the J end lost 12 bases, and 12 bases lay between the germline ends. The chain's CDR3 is CASRQGVAQFF. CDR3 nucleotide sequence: TGTGCCAGCAGACAAGGAGTGGCGCAGTTCTTC.

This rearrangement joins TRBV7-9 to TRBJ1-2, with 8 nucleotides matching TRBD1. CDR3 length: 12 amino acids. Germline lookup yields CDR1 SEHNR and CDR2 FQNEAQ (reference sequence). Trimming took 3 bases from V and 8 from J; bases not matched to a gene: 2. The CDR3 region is CASSFGTGGYTF. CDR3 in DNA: TGTGCCAGCAGCTTTGGGACAGGCGGCTACACCTTC.

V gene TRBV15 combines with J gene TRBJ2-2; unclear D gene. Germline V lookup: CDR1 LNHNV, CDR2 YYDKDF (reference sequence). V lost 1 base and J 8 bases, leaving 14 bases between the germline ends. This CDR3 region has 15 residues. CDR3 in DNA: TGTGCCACCAGCAGAGTGGGCCTAGGCAAGGGGGAGCTGTTTTTT. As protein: CATSRVGLGKGELFF.